The present TCR beta chain was sequenced within a study of CD8 T cells in ankylosing spondylitis. Findings and limits, study-wide: The disease-linked clones had a CD8+ phenotype and low blood frequencies. Ankylosing spondylitis blood seemed to carry a telltale TCR beta motif made of roughly 8 highly homologous variants.

This clonotype was observed a handful of times. Its antigen is undetermined. The germline V gene has CDR1 ENHRY and CDR2 SYGVKD. This CDR3 is built from 14 residues. The V end lost 6 bases, the J end lost 0 bases, and 11 bases lay between the germline ends. It was by quantitative 5'-RACE with molecular barcodes that TCR beta libraries were made. TCRdb itself ran the 5' RACE reads through MiXCR, one entry per CDR3 protein. Altogether a few hundred thousand distinct CDR3 sequences are present, roughly 17% being singletons, with the ten largest covering approximately 1%. Sequenced: blood, either unsorted or a sorted T cell fraction (not recorded which). The receptor was isolated from a male donor with ankylosing spondylitis. The V and J genes are TRBV10-3 and TRBJ1-1; D unclear. The CDR3 sequence is CAISPRPMNTEAFF. CDR3 bases: TGTGCCATCAGCCCCAGACCGATGAACACTGAAGCTTTCTTT.